This record concerns one TCR beta chain sequence. The data belong to a study of response to subunit inactivated influenza vaccine. The CDR3 totals 15 residues. Per germline, CDR1 SGHRS and CDR2 YFSETQ. Trimming removed 2 bases at V and 2 bases at J, with 14 bases between. Via MiXCR, TCRdb re-called the RT-PCR reads, giving one row per CDR3 protein. Here the sample spans 500,000 to 600,000 distinct CDR3 sequences, 12% being singletons. The sample here was PBMCs from blood, taken on the day of vaccination. This clonotype originated in a man over 45 who received an inactivated influenza vaccine. The chain has TRBV5-1 and TRBJ2-7; tentatively, D is TRBD1 (7 bases). CDR3 nucleotide sequence: TGCGCCAGCAGCTTACTGCGGGACAGCCCCTACGAGCAGTACTTC. Its protein product is CASSLLRDSPYEQYF. The complete variable domain, with remaining parts taken from reference TRBV5-1 and TRBJ2-7, reads KAGVTQTPRYLIKTRGQQVTLSCSPISGHRSVSWYQQTPGQGLQFLFEYFSETQRNKGNFPGRFSGRQFSNSRSEMNVSTLELGDSALYLCASSLLRDSPYEQYFGPGTRLTVT.